Only a few counts were recorded for the clone carrying this TCR beta chain. The antigen is unknown. The data originate from a study of human T cells and chemical hapten exposure. As for time point: pre-sensitization, week 0. Treatment: therapeutic diphenylcyclopropenone sensitization with weekly scalp DPC. For the library, individual cDNA molecules each received unique molecular identifiers. One entry per CDR3 protein results from TCRdb running MiXCR on the RACE reads. Found here are 270,000 or so distinct CDR3 sequences, roughly 8% of them singletons; the top ten hold approximately 1.2%. CDR1 SNHLY and CDR2 FYNNEI come from the germline V gene. The junction had 3 bases not matched to a gene; V was cut back by 6 bases and J by 1 base. This CDR3 is 15 amino acids long. Study findings and constraints: High-frequency TCRs, those above 1 in 1000, stayed the same after DPC sensitization.

The sequence was obtained from a man aged 18 to 35 with alopecia areata. Some clones in this sample may be carry-over from other donors' samples. Sequencing was performed on whole blood, taken in connection with sensitization to the hapten diphenylcyclopropenone (DPC). The genes are TRBV2 and TRBJ2-3; 11 nucleotides agree with TRBD2. CDR3 nucleotides: TGTGCCAGCAGCAGGACTAGCGGGCGCACAGATACGCAGTATTTT. This sequence encodes CASSRTSGRTDTQYF. Full variable domain (rest looked up from reference TRBV2 and TRBJ2-3): EPEVTQTPSHQVTQMGQEVILRCVPISNHLYFYWYRQILGQKVEFLVSFYNNEISEKSEIFDDQFSVERPDGSNFTLKIRSTKLEDSAMYFCASSRTSGRTDTQYFGPGTRLTVL.